This T cell receptor beta chain was sequenced during a study of control samples from healthy donors and cancer patients. The junction had 8 bases not matched to a gene; V was cut back by 0 bases and J by 12 bases. This CDR3 comprises 14 residues. Germline V gives CDR1 LNHNV, CDR2 YYDKDF (reference sequence). Assay: immunoSEQ multiplex PCR; the TCRdb copy retains only in-frame clones and omits some. This table has about 84,000 clones, roughly 82% appearing once. The sequenced material came from PBMCs. This chain joins TRBV15 and TRBJ1-5, with TRBD1 identical over 7 bases. This sequence originates from a man aged 55 to 70 with head and neck cancer. The CDR3 nucleotides are TGTGCCACCAGCAGAGAATGGACAGGAGGGGTCCAGCATTTT. Its translation: CATSREWTGGVQHF.